The 14 T cell receptor beta chains presented below share a single source sample, sequenced in a study of blood T cell repertoires in COVID-19. Generated by immunoSEQ multiplex PCR, the TCRdb table keeps only in-frame clones and is missing some. Among 150,000 to 200,000 clones listed, approximately 87% were seen once. The sequencing sample was made of peripheral blood. These receptors were obtained from an older woman with COVID-19, enrolled during active disease.

The chain couples TRBV10-1 to TRBJ1-3; 9 positions agree with TRBD1. The germline CDR1 and CDR2 sequences are WNHNN and SYGVQD (reference sequence). CDR3 size: 14 residues. Unmatched junction bases numbered 1, after V lost 5 bases and J lost 2 bases. CDR3 coding DNA: TGCGCCAGCAGTCGGACAGGGGCTGGAAACACCATATATTTT. This gives the protein CASSRTGAGNTIYF.

The J gene is TRBJ1-1, the V gene TRBV7-3; tentatively, D is TRBD1 (5 bases). V was trimmed by 2 bases and J by 2 bases, leaving 6 bases between them. Germline V gene data show CDR1 as SGHTA and CDR2 as FQGTGA. CDR3 length: 13 residues. Written as DNA, the CDR3 is TGTGCCAGCAGCTTACAGGGTAACACTGAAGCTTTCTTT. Amino acids: CASSLQGNTEAFF.

The J gene is TRBJ1-3, the V gene TRBV4-2; D is ambiguous. CDR3 length: 16 amino acids. CDR1 and CDR2 from the germline V gene are LGHNA and YNFKEQ. V gave up 0 bases and J gave up 0 bases, with 9 bases separating them. Here the CDR3 reads CASSQEAVLSGNTIYF. The CDR3 DNA is TGTGCCAGCAGCCAAGAGGCAGTCCTCTCTGGAAACACCATATATTTT.

The chain uses TRBV5-4 and TRBJ2-2; tentative D call: TRBD2 (5 bases). V was clipped by 5 bases and J by 3 bases, with 17 bases between them. This CDR3 has 16 residues. The germline gives CDR1 SGHNT, CDR2 YYREEE (reference sequence). The chain's CDR3 is CASSLLPTGYTGELFF. Written as DNA, the CDR3 is TGTGCCAGCAGTCTACTCCCTACGGGATACACCGGGGAGCTGTTTTTT.

The V call is TRBV24-1, the J call TRBJ1-5; D might be TRBD1 (6 bases). In germline, CDR1 is KGHDR, CDR2 SFDVKD. The CDR3 totals 14 residues. V shed 3 bases and J shed 6 bases, with 11 bases lying between them. The CDR3: CATSDGTKGQPQHF. The CDR3 bases are TGTGCCACCAGTGATGGGACAAAAGGTCAGCCCCAGCATTTT.

The rearrangement uses TRBV18 and TRBJ1-6; tentative D call: TRBD1 (5 bases). The CDR3 length is 17 residues. V was cut by 2 bases and J by 5 bases, with 16 bases left in between. The germline gives CDR1 KGHSH, CDR2 LQKENI. CDR3 DNA sequence: TGTGCCAGCTCACCAATGGGTGGGGCCGTTCATAATTCACCCCTCCACTTT. This translates into CASSPMGGAVHNSPLHF.

V is TRBV5-1 and J is TRBJ2-3; 9 bases are a match to TRBD2. The J segment lost 1 base and the V segment lost 6 bases, leaving 6 bases of the junction unmatched. CDR1 and CDR2 (germline): SGHRS, YFSETQ. The CDR3 contains 15 residues. DNA for the CDR3: TGCGCCAGCACAAATAGCGGGGGCGGCACAGATACGCAGTATTTT. This encodes CASTNSGGGTDTQYF. Based on the CDR3 plus reference TRBV5-1 and TRBJ2-3, the full variable domain is KAGVTQTPRYLIKTRGQQVTLSCSPISGHRSVSWYQQTPGQGLQFLFEYFSETQRNKGNFPGRFSGRQFSNSRSEMNVSTLELGDSALYLCASTNSGGGTDTQYFGPGTRLTVL.

The rearrangement joins TRBV4-2 to TRBJ2-2; possibly TRBD1 for D (5 bases). Germline V lookup: CDR1 LGHNA, CDR2 YNFKEQ. CDR3 size: 17 residues. V shed 0 bases and J shed 2 bases, with 13 bases lying between them. The CDR3 DNA is TGTGCCAGCAGCCAAGAACAAGCTGGGGCCAACACCGGGGAGCTGTTTTTT. Residues: CASSQEQAGANTGELFF.

The chain links TRBV27 to TRBJ1-3; D may be TRBD1 (6 bases). CDR1 and CDR2 (germline): MNHEY, SMNVEV (reference sequence). Trimming took 7 bases from V and 3 from J, leaving 13 bases between them. The CDR3 length is 14 residues. The CDR3 region has the DNA TGTGCCAGCAAGGGAGGGGGGAATGGAAACACCATATATTTT. Translated: CASKGGGNGNTIYF.

The V and J genes are TRBV5-1 and TRBJ1-1, with 10 bases fitting TRBD1. This CDR3 region has 16 residues. Germline lookup yields CDR1 SGHRS and CDR2 YFSETQ. The V gene end was trimmed by 7 bases and the J gene end by 1 base; junction bases not matched to a gene: 10. The CDR3 sequence is CASGLGDRGGNTEAFF. The CDR3 region has the DNA TGCGCCAGCGGACTAGGGGACAGGGGAGGGAACACTGAAGCTTTCTTT.

The chain recombines TRBV6-5 with TRBJ1-4; 7 bases are a match to TRBD1. Losses at the gene ends were 6 bases for V and 8 bases for J; bases not matched to a gene: 0. Germline CDR1 and CDR2: MNHEY and SVGAGI. CDR3 size: 11 residues. The CDR3 sequence: CASRQGEKLFF. DNA of the CDR3: TGTGCCAGCAGACAGGGGGAAAAACTGTTTTTT.

The chain couples TRBV18 to TRBJ1-2, with D uncertain. Trimming stripped 2 bases from V and 2 bases from J, with 6 bases between. CDR3 length equals 13 residues. The germline V gene has CDR1 KGHSH and CDR2 LQKENI. CDR3 sequence: CASSPEQNYGYTF. CDR3 nucleotides: TGTGCCAGCTCACCAGAACAGAACTATGGCTACACCTTC.

The sample holds a few counts of this clone. This rearrangement joins TRBV15 to TRBJ1-5; possibly TRBD1 for D (5 bases). Trimming removed 0 bases at V and 3 bases at J, with 21 bases between. Per the germline V gene, CDR1 is LNHNV and CDR2 is YYDKDF (reference sequence). The CDR3 sequence is 19 residues long. The CDR3 loop is CATSREGGTQGFFNQPQHF. The CDR3 bases are TGTGCCACCAGCAGAGAGGGGGGAACCCAGGGTTTTTTCAATCAGCCCCAGCATTTT.

The rearrangement links TRBV5-6 to TRBJ1-2; 7 nucleotides agree with TRBD1. Germline assignment: CDR1 SGHDT and CDR2 YYEEEE. Trimming removed 3 bases from V and 4 bases from J; junction bases left unmatched: 9. The CDR3 runs to 15 residues. The CDR3 DNA reads as TGTGCCAGCAGCTCCTCGAGGGGGCGCGGCTATGGCTACACCTTC. Residues: CASSSSRGRGYGYTF. The full variable domain, with the rest looked up from reference TRBV5-6 and TRBJ1-2, is DAGVTQSPTHLIKTRGQQVTLRCSPKSGHDTVSWYQQALGQGPQFIFQYYEEEERQRGNFPDRFSGHQFPNYSSELNVNALLLGDSALYLCASSSSRGRGYGYTFGSGTRLTVV.